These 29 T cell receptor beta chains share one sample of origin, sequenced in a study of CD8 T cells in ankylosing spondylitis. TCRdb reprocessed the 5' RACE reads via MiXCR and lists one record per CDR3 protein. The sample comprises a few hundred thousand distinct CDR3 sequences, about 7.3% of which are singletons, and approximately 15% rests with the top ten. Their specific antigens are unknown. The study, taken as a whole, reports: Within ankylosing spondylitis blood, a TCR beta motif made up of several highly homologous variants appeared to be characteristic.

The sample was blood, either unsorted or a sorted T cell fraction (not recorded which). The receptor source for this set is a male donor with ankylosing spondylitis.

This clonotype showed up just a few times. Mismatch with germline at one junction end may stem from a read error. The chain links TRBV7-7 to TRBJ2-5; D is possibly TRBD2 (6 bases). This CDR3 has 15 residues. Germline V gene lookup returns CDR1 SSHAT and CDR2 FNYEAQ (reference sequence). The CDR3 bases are TGTGCTAGCAGCTTAGTACGGGGGTGGACGGAGACCCAGTACTTC. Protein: CASSLVRGWTETQYF.

CDR3 nucleotides: TGTGCCAGCAGATCGTTAGGCGGCACTGAAGCTTTCTTT. As protein: CASRSLGGTEAFF. The chain couples TRBV7-9 to TRBJ1-1; D not resolved. This CDR3 has 13 amino acids. V gave up 6 bases and J gave up 4 bases, with 12 bases separating them. The germline V gene encodes CDR1 SEHNR and CDR2 FQNEAQ (reference sequence).

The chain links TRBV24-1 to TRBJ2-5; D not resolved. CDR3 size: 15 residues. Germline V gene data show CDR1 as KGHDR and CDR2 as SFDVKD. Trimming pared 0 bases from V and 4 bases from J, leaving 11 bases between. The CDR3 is CATSDLNSGGETQYF. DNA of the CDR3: TGTGCCACCAGTGATTTGAATTCTGGCGGAGAGACCCAGTACTTC.

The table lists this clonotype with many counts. The CDR3 DNA follows: TGTGCCAGCAGCTCAACCTCCTACAATGAGCAGTTCTTC. Amino acids: CASSSTSYNEQFF. The chain recombines TRBV7-9 with TRBJ2-1; D gene ambiguous. Germline V lookup: CDR1 SEHNR, CDR2 FQNEAQ (reference sequence). This CDR3 comprises 13 residues. V dropped 4 bases and J dropped 0 bases, with 4 bases sitting between them.

In nucleotides, the CDR3 is TGCGCCAGCAGCCAAGATTGGACGCCCCAACCTTACAATGAGCAGTTCTTC. Translation: CASSQDWTPQPYNEQFF. The chain couples TRBV4-3 to TRBJ2-1; D gene ambiguous. Germline values: CDR1 LGHNA, CDR2 YSLEER. This CDR3 contains 17 residues. V shed 0 bases and J shed 4 bases, with 16 bases lying between them.

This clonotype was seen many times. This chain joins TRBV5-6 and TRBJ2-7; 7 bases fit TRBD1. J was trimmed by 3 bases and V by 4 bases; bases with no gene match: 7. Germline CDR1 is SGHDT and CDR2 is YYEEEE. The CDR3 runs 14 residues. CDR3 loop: CASSQGTVVYEQYF. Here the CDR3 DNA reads TGTGCCAGCAGCCAAGGGACAGTAGTCTACGAGCAGTACTTC.

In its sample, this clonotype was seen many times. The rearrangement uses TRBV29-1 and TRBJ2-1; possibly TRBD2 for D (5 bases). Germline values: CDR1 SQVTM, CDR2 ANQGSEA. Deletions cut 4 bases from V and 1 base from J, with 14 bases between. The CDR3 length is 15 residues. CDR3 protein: CSVADEGVSYNEQFF. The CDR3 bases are TGCAGCGTTGCAGACGAGGGAGTGTCCTACAATGAGCAGTTCTTC.

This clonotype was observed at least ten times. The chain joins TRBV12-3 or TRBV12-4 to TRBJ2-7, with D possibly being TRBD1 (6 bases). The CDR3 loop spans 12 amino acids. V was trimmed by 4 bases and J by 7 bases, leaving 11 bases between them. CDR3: CASSSYRVEQYF. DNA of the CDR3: TGTGCCAGCAGTTCCTACAGGGTGGAGCAGTACTTC.

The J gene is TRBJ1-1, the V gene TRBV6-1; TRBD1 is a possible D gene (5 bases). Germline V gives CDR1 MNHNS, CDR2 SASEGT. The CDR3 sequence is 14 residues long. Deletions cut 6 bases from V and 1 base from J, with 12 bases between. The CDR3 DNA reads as TGTGCCAGCAGGGTCGGGACCCGGAACACTGAAGCTTTCTTT. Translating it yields CASRVGTRNTEAFF.

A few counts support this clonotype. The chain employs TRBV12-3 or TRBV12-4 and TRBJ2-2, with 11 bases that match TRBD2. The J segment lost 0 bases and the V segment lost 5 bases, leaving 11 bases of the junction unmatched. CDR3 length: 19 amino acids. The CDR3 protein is CASSAPGLADLTNTGELFF. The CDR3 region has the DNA TGTGCCAGCAGTGCTCCGGGACTAGCGGACCTCACGAACACCGGGGAGCTGTTTTTT.

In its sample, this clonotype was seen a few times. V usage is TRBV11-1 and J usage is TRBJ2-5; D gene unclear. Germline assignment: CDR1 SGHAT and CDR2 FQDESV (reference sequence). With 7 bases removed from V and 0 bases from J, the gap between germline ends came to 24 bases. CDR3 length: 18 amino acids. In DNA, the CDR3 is TGTGCCAGCACCTCCTCGCTTAGGCAGAACATCTACCAAGAGACCCAGTACTTC. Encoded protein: CASTSSLRQNIYQETQYF.

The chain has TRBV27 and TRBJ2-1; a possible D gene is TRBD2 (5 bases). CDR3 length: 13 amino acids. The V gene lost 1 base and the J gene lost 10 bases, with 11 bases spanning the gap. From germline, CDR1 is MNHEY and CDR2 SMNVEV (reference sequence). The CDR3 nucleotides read TGTGCCAGCAGTTTATTAGGGCGGAGGGAGCAGTTCTTC. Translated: CASSLLGRREQFF.

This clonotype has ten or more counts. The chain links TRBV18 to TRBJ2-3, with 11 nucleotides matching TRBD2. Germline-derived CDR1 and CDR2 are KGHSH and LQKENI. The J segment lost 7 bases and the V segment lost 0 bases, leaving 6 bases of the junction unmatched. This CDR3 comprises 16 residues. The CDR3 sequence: CASSPPGASGRNTQYF. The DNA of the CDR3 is TGTGCCAGCTCACCACCTGGGGCTAGCGGGAGGAATACGCAGTATTTT. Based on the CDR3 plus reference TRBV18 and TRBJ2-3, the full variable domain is NAGVMQNPRHLVRRRGQEARLRCSPMKGHSHVYWYRQLPEEGLKFMVYLQKENIIDESGMPKERFSAEFPKEGPSILRIQQVVRGDSAAYFCASSPPGASGRNTQYFGPGTRLTVL.

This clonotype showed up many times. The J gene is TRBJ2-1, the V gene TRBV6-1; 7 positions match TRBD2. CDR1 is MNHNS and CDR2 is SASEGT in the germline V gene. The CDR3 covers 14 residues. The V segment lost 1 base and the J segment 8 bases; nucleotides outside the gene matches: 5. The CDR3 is CASSEGDYNDEQFF. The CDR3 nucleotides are TGTGCCAGCAGTGAAGGGGACTACAACGATGAGCAGTTCTTC.

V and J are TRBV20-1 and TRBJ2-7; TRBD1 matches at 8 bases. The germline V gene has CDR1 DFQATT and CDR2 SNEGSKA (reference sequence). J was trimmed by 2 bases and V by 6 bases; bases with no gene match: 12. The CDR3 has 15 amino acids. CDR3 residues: CSANDRGLATYEQYF. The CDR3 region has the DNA TGCAGTGCCAACGACAGGGGTTTGGCTACCTACGAGCAGTACTTC.

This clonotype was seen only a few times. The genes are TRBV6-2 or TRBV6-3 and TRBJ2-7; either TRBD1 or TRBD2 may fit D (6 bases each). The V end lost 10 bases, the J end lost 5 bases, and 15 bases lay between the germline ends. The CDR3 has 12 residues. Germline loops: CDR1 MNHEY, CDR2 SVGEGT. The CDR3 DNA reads TGTGCCATTGGAGGGACACCCCACGAGCAGTACTTC. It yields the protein CAIGGTPHEQYF.

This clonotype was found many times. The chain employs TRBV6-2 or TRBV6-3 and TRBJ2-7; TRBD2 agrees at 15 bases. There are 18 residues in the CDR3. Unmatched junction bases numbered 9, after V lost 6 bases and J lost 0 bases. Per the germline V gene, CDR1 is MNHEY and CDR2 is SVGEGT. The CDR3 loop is CASRPGLAGGPVSYEQYF. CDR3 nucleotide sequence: TGTGCCAGCAGGCCCGGACTAGCGGGAGGGCCAGTCTCCTACGAGCAGTACTTC.

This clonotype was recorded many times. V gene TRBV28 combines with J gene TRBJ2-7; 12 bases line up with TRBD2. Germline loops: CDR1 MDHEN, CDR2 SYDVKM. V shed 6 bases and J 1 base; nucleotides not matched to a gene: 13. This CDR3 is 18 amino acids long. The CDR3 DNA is TGTGCCAGCAGCTCTCTAGCGGGGGGGCCCGGTCCATCCTACGAGCAGTACTTC. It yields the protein CASSSLAGGPGPSYEQYF.

The CDR3 DNA follows: TGTGCCAGCAGCCCCGGGCGGTCCCACAATGAGCAGTTCTTC. Protein product: CASSPGRSHNEQFF. This sequence joins TRBV5-5 and TRBJ2-1; D remains unclear. Germline-derived CDR1 and CDR2 are SGHKS and YYEKEE (reference sequence). The CDR3 contains 14 residues. With 4 bases removed from V and 5 bases from J, the gap between germline ends came to 13 bases.

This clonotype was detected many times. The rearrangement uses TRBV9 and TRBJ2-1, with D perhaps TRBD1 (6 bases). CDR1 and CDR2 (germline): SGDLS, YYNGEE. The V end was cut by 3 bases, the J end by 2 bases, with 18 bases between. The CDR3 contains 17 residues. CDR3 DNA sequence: TGTGCCAGCAGCGGAACCAAACAGGGTTTAACCTACAATGAGCAGTTCTTC. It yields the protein CASSGTKQGLTYNEQFF.

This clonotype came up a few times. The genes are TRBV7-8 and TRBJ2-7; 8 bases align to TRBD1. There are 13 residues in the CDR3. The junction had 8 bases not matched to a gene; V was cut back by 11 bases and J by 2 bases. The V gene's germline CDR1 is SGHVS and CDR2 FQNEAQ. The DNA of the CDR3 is TGTGCCTGCCAACGACAGGGGCCCTACGAGCAGTACTTC. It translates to CACQRQGPYEQYF.

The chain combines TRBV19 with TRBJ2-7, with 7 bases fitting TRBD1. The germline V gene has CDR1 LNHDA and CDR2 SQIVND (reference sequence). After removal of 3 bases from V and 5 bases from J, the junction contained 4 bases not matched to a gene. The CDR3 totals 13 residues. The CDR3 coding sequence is TGTGCCAGTAGTATGTGGACAGGCGACGAGCAGTACTTC. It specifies CASSMWTGDEQYF. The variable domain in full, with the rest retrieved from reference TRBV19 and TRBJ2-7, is DGGITQSPKYLFRKEGQNVTLSCEQNLNHDAMYWYRQDPGQGLRLIYYSQIVNDFQKGDIAEGYSVSREKKESFPLTVTSAQKNPTAFYLCASSMWTGDEQYFGPGTRLTVT.

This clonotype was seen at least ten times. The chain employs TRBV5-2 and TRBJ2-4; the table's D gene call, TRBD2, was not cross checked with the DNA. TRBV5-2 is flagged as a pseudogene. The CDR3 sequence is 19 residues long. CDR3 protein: CASSQSATSGSPAKNIQYF. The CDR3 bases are TGTGCCAGCAGCCAATCCGCGACTAGCGGGAGTCCAGCCAAAAACATTCAGTACTTC.

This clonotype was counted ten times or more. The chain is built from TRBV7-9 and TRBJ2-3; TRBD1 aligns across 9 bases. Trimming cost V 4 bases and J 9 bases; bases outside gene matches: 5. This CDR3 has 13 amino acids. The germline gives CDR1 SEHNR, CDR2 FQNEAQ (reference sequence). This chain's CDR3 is CASSSDTGGTQYF. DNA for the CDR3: TGTGCCAGCAGCTCAGATACAGGGGGCACGCAGTATTTT.

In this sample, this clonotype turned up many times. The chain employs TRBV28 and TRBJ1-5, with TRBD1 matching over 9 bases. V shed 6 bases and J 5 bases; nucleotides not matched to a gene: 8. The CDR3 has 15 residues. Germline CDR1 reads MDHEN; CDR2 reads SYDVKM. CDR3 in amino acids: CASSLGQGLDQPQHF. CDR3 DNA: TGTGCCAGCAGCCTAGGACAGGGGCTTGATCAGCCCCAGCATTTT.

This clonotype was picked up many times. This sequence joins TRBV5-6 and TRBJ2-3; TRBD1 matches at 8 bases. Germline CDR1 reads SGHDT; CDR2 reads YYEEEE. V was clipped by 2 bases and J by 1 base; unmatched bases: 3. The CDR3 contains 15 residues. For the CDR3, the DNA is TGTGCCAGCAGCTTCTACAGGGGGGGCACAGATACGCAGTATTTT. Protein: CASSFYRGGTDTQYF.

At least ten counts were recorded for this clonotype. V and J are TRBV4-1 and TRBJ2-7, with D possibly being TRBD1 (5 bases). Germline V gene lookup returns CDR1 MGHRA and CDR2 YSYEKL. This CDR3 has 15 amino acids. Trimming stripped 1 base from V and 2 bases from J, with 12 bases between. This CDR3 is CASSQAWQGTYEQYF. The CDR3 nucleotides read TGCGCCAGCAGCCAAGCATGGCAGGGCACCTACGAGCAGTACTTC.

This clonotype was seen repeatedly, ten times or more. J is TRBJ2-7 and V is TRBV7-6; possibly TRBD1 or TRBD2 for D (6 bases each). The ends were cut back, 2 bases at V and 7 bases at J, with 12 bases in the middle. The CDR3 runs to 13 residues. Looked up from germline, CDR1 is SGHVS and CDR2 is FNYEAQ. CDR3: CASSLPGAKEQYF. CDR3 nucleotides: TGTGCCAGCAGCTTACCGGGGGCTAAAGAGCAGTACTTC.

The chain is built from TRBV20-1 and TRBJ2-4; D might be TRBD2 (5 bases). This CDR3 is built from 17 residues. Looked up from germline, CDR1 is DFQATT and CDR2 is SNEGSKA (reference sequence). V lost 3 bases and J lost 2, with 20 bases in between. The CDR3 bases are TGCAGTGCTAGCCCCGACCGTAGCCGGAGGACCAAAAACATTCAGTACTTC. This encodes CSASPDRSRRTKNIQYF.